This T cell receptor (beta chain) was found in a study of T-cell memory formation after mild COVID-19. Study-wide background: TCR clusters showed largely donor specificity.

The ends lost 3 bases at V and 7 bases at J; junction bases unmatched: 8. CDR3 size: 15 residues. Germline CDR1 and CDR2: SGHRS and YFSETQ. The study, taken as a whole, reports: Pre-infection memory held some responding clones, suggesting pre-existing cross-reactive T cells responded. Clones that got smaller from day 15 to 85 had even CD4/CD8, while clones growing later tipped toward CD4+. Those CD4+ clones that contracted were mainly in CM and EM (CD8+ ones in EMRA).

This clonotype has only a few counts. Its antigen is unknown. Each CDR3 protein is one row after TCRdb ran MiXCR on the 5' RACE reads. The sample comprises around 250,000 distinct CDR3 sequences, roughly 9.4% of which are singletons, and roughly 21% rests with the top ten. The sequenced sample was PBMCs or a T cell subset sorted from them (not recorded which). V gene TRBV5-1 combines with J gene TRBJ1-4, with 8 bases matching TRBD1. This clonotype was sampled from a man between 18 and 35 years old who had mild COVID-19 (a few samples of this study predate the infection). Cell type and time point are not known. The CDR3 nucleotides are TGCGCCAGCAGCTCCCAGGGGGCGGTGGGTGAAAAACTGTTTTTT. Encoded protein: CASSSQGAVGEKLFF. Full variable domain (outside the CDR3, taken from reference TRBV5-1 and TRBJ1-4): KAGVTQTPRYLIKTRGQQVTLSCSPISGHRSVSWYQQTPGQGLQFLFEYFSETQRNKGNFPGRFSGRQFSNSRSEMNVSTLELGDSALYLCASSSQGAVGEKLFFGSGTQLSVL.